The rows below give T cell receptor beta chains drawn from one sample of a study of human T cells and chemical hapten exposure. MiXCR was run by TCRdb on the RACE reads, yielding one entry per CDR3 protein. The sample holds about 140,000 distinct CDR3 sequences; about an eighth are singletons and the top ten take more than 1.1%. The material sequenced was whole blood, taken in connection with sensitization to the hapten diphenylcyclopropenone (DPC). These receptors all come from a woman in her 50s with alopecia areata. Some clones in this sample may be carry-over from other donors' samples. CDR3s include the opening cysteine and the closing phenylalanine or tryptophan. D genes are given only for firm matches. Clone size appears in some rows only: once, few, many, or a class for an expanded clone.

V gene: TRBV6-1
D gene: .
CDR3 length: 16
J gene: TRBJ2-5
clone size: many
CDR3 protein: CASSEARARPTETQYF
CDR3 DNA: TGTGCCAGCAGTGAAGCCAGGGCTCGCCCTACGGAGACCCAGTACTTC

V gene: TRBV29-1
D gene: .
CDR3 length: 13
J gene: TRBJ1-1
clone size: many
CDR3 protein: CSGRQVMNTEAFF
CDR3 DNA: TGCAGCGGCAGACAGGTCATGAACACTGAAGCTTTCTTT

V gene: TRBV19
D gene: .
CDR3 length: 13
J gene: TRBJ2-4
clone size: many
CDR3 protein: CASTPTAKNIQYF
CDR3 DNA: TGTGCCAGTACCCCGACAGCCAAAAACATTCAGTACTTC

V gene: TRBV2
D gene: TRBD2
CDR3 length: 14
J gene: TRBJ2-1
clone size: few
CDR3 protein: CASSLAGRGNEQFF
CDR3 DNA: TGTGCCAGCAGCCTAGCGGGACGAGGCAATGAGCAGTTCTTC

V gene: TRBV9
D gene: .
CDR3 length: 14
J gene: TRBJ2-5
clone size: .
CDR3 protein: CASSPRRLEETQYF
CDR3 DNA: TGTGCCAGCAGCCCCCGAAGGTTGGAAGAGACCCAGTACTTC

V gene: TRBV7-6
D gene: .
CDR3 length: 14
J gene: TRBJ2-5
clone size: few
CDR3 protein: CASRPMLGQETQYF
CDR3 DNA: TGTGCCAGCCGACCAATGCTAGGGCAAGAGACCCAGTACTTC

V gene: TRBV7-2
D gene: TRBD2
CDR3 length: 15
J gene: TRBJ2-7
clone size: .
CDR3 protein: CASSQGLAGTYEQYF
CDR3 DNA: TGTGCCAGCAGTCAAGGACTAGCGGGTACCTACGAGCAGTACTTC

V gene: TRBV20-1
D gene: TRBD1
CDR3 length: 14
J gene: TRBJ1-2
clone size: .
CDR3 protein: CSASVGQGGYGYTF
CDR3 DNA: TGCAGTGCTAGTGTGGGACAGGGGGGTTATGGCTACACCTTC

V gene: TRBV3-1
D gene: .
CDR3 length: 15
J gene: TRBJ1-2
clone size: many
CDR3 protein: CASSQDGTGVYGYTF
CDR3 DNA: TGTGCCAGCAGCCAAGATGGTACGGGAGTCTATGGCTACACCTTC

V gene: TRBV2
D gene: TRBD1
CDR3 length: 11
J gene: TRBJ2-1
clone size: many
CDR3 protein: CASSEGGTGVF
CDR3 DNA: TGTGCCAGCAGTGAAGGAGGTACAGGGGTCTTC

V gene: TRBV29-1
D gene: .
CDR3 length: 13
J gene: TRBJ2-7
clone size: few
CDR3 protein: CSVEASRNYEQYF
CDR3 DNA: TGCAGCGTTGAGGCTAGCAGAAACTACGAGCAGTACTTC

V gene: TRBV20-1
D gene: TRBD1
CDR3 length: 15
J gene: TRBJ2-7
clone size: few
CDR3 protein: CSARPSTGVVYEQYF
CDR3 DNA: TGCAGTGCTAGACCCTCGACAGGGGTTGTCTACGAGCAGTACTTC

V gene: TRBV7-2
D gene: .
CDR3 length: 14
J gene: TRBJ2-7
clone size: many
CDR3 protein: CASSFDSASYEQYF
CDR3 DNA: TGTGCCAGCAGCTTTGACAGCGCTTCCTACGAGCAGTACTTC

V gene: TRBV7-9
D gene: .
CDR3 length: 17
J gene: TRBJ2-5
clone size: .
CDR3 protein: CASSLGIRATEGETQYF
CDR3 DNA: TGTGCCAGCAGCTTAGGGATTAGGGCTACGGAAGGAGAGACCCAGTACTTC

V gene: TRBV20-1
D gene: TRBD1
CDR3 length: 15
J gene: TRBJ1-5
clone size: .
CDR3 protein: CSARGDRVRGQPQHF
CDR3 DNA: TGCAGTGCTAGAGGGGACAGGGTGAGAGGGCAGCCCCAGCATTTT

V gene: TRBV4-3
D gene: TRBD2
CDR3 length: 15
J gene: TRBJ2-1
clone size: few
CDR3 protein: CASSQGREYSNEQFF
CDR3 DNA: TGCGCCAGCAGCCAAGGGCGGGAGTACAGCAATGAGCAGTTCTTC

V gene: TRBV29-1
D gene: TRBD1
CDR3 length: 14
J gene: TRBJ2-7
clone size: .
CDR3 protein: CSVEVPGQTYEQYF
CDR3 DNA: TGCAGCGTTGAGGTCCCGGGACAGACCTACGAGCAGTACTTC

V gene: TRBV7-2
D gene: TRBD2
CDR3 length: 16
J gene: TRBJ2-2
clone size: few
CDR3 protein: CASSIFSGRSTGELFF
CDR3 DNA: TGTGCCAGCAGCATCTTTAGCGGGAGGAGCACCGGGGAGCTGTTTTTT

V gene: TRBV2
D gene: TRBD2
CDR3 length: 17
J gene: TRBJ2-1
clone size: .
CDR3 protein: CASSGSGRALSTDEQFF
CDR3 DNA: TGTGCCAGCAGCGGCAGCGGGAGGGCCCTTTCGACAGATGAGCAGTTCTTC

V gene: TRBV7-2
D gene: .
CDR3 length: 15
J gene: TRBJ1-2
clone size: .
CDR3 protein: CASSSPRQGGYGYTF
CDR3 DNA: TGTGCCAGCAGCTCCCCGAGGCAGGGTGGATATGGCTACACCTTC

V gene: TRBV9
D gene: .
CDR3 length: 17
J gene: TRBJ2-1
clone size: few
CDR3 protein: CASSVDSEDFSYNEQFF
CDR3 DNA: TGTGCCAGCAGCGTAGACTCCGAGGACTTTTCCTACAATGAGCAGTTCTTC

V gene: TRBV29-1
D gene: .
CDR3 length: 14
J gene: TRBJ2-3
clone size: few
CDR3 protein: CSVDEGLLTDTQYF
CDR3 DNA: TGCAGCGTTGACGAAGGCCTGCTCACAGATACGCAGTATTTT

V gene: TRBV5-8
D gene: TRBD1
CDR3 length: 15
J gene: TRBJ1-4
clone size: .
CDR3 protein: CASSLGHRGVEKLFF
CDR3 DNA: TGTGCCAGCAGCTTGGGACACAGGGGGGTGGAAAAACTGTTTTTT

V gene: TRBV12-3/TRBV12-4
D gene: .
CDR3 length: 15
J gene: TRBJ1-5
clone size: many
CDR3 protein: CASSLGDHSNQPQHF
CDR3 DNA: TGTGCCAGCAGTTTGGGGGACCATAGCAATCAGCCCCAGCATTTT

V gene: TRBV9
D gene: TRBD2
CDR3 length: 16
J gene: TRBJ2-3
clone size: many
CDR3 protein: CASSPRGTGFTDTQYF
CDR3 DNA: TGTGCCAGCAGCCCGCGGGGGACTGGATTCACAGATACGCAGTATTTT

V gene: TRBV12-5
D gene: .
CDR3 length: 15
J gene: TRBJ1-1
clone size: many
CDR3 protein: CASGPTTGSDTEAFF
CDR3 DNA: TGTGCTAGTGGTCCGACTACAGGGTCAGACACTGAAGCTTTCTTT

V gene: TRBV14
D gene: .
CDR3 length: 15
J gene: TRBJ2-7
clone size: few
CDR3 protein: CASSQLQGKGDEQYF
CDR3 DNA: TGTGCCAGCAGCCAATTACAGGGCAAAGGGGACGAGCAGTACTTC

V gene: TRBV29-1
D gene: TRBD1
CDR3 length: 14
J gene: TRBJ2-5
clone size: .
CDR3 protein: CSVEGTGIQETQYF
CDR3 DNA: TGCAGCGTTGAAGGGACAGGGATTCAAGAGACCCAGTACTTC

V gene: TRBV20-1
D gene: .
CDR3 length: 10
J gene: TRBJ2-7
clone size: .
CDR3 protein: CSARSYEQYF
CDR3 DNA: TGCAGTGCTAGATCCTACGAGCAGTACTTC

V gene: TRBV28
D gene: .
CDR3 length: 15
J gene: TRBJ1-4
clone size: .
CDR3 protein: CASSPSGRTNEKLFF
CDR3 DNA: TGTGCCAGCAGTCCCTCGGGGAGAACTAATGAAAAACTGTTTTTT

V gene: TRBV5-4
D gene: TRBD2
CDR3 length: 16
J gene: TRBJ2-3
clone size: .
CDR3 protein: CASSPTGLAGVDTQYF
CDR3 DNA: TGTGCCAGCAGCCCTACGGGACTAGCGGGAGTAGATACGCAGTATTTT

V gene: TRBV7-2
D gene: .
CDR3 length: 14
J gene: TRBJ1-4
clone size: few
CDR3 protein: CASSAARTNEKLFF
CDR3 DNA: TGTGCCAGCAGCGCCGCCCGGACTAATGAAAAACTGTTTTTT

V gene: TRBV30
D gene: .
CDR3 length: 14
J gene: TRBJ2-7
clone size: .
CDR3 protein: CAWSVSQGAYEQYF
CDR3 DNA: TGTGCCTGGAGTGTCTCCCAGGGAGCCTACGAGCAGTACTTC

V gene: TRBV2
D gene: .
CDR3 length: 13
J gene: TRBJ2-5
clone size: few
CDR3 protein: CASSAQVYETQYF
CDR3 DNA: TGTGCCAGCAGTGCTCAGGTTTACGAGACCCAGTACTTC

V gene: TRBV12-3/TRBV12-4
D gene: .
CDR3 length: 15
J gene: TRBJ2-2
clone size: .
CDR3 protein: CASSRGRIRGGELFF
CDR3 DNA: TGTGCCAGCAGTCGTGGACGAATCCGGGGCGGGGAGCTGTTTTTT

V gene: TRBV5-1
D gene: TRBD1
CDR3 length: 13
J gene: TRBJ2-5
clone size: many
CDR3 protein: CASRQGSQETQYF
CDR3 DNA: TGCGCCAGCAGACAGGGGTCTCAAGAGACCCAGTACTTC

V gene: TRBV7-9
D gene: .
CDR3 length: 15
J gene: TRBJ1-1
clone size: .
CDR3 protein: CASSPPRASNTEAFF
CDR3 DNA: TGTGCCAGCAGCCCCCCGAGGGCTTCGAACACTGAAGCTTTCTTT

V gene: TRBV11-1
D gene: .
CDR3 length: 14
J gene: TRBJ1-6
clone size: .
CDR3 protein: CASSLLQGTSPLHF
CDR3 DNA: TGTGCCAGCAGCTTACTTCAGGGCACTTCACCCCTCCACTTT

V gene: TRBV20-1
D gene: .
CDR3 length: 12
J gene: TRBJ1-1
clone size: many
CDR3 protein: CSASAENTEAFF
CDR3 DNA: TGCAGTGCTTCAGCAGAAAACACTGAAGCTTTCTTT

V gene: TRBV7-9
D gene: .
CDR3 length: 12
J gene: TRBJ1-1
clone size: many
CDR3 protein: CASSLAGGKAFF
CDR3 DNA: TGTGCCAGCAGCTTAGCGGGGGGTAAAGCTTTCTTT

V gene: TRBV18
D gene: .
CDR3 length: 19
J gene: TRBJ2-5
clone size: many
CDR3 protein: CASSPPVGVGGPAQETQYF
CDR3 DNA: TGTGCCAGCTCACCACCGGTGGGGGTCGGGGGTCCCGCCCAAGAGACCCAGTACTTC

V gene: TRBV11-1
D gene: TRBD2
CDR3 length: 13
J gene: TRBJ2-1
clone size: .
CDR3 protein: CASSWTSGGEQFF
CDR3 DNA: TGTGCCAGCAGTTGGACTAGCGGGGGAGAGCAGTTCTTC

V gene: TRBV7-3
D gene: .
CDR3 length: 13
J gene: TRBJ2-2
clone size: few
CDR3 protein: CASSLTFPGELFF
CDR3 DNA: TGTGCCAGCAGCTTAACGTTTCCCGGGGAGCTGTTTTTT

V gene: TRBV7-9
D gene: TRBD1
CDR3 length: 11
J gene: TRBJ1-1
clone size: many
CDR3 protein: CASSWGQVAFF
CDR3 DNA: TGTGCCAGCAGCTGGGGACAGGTAGCTTTCTTT

V gene: TRBV7-7
D gene: .
CDR3 length: 12
J gene: TRBJ2-1
clone size: .
CDR3 protein: CASSRWGDEQFF
CDR3 DNA: TGTGCTAGCAGCCGTTGGGGTGACGAGCAGTTCTTC

V gene: TRBV7-2
D gene: TRBD2
CDR3 length: 15
J gene: TRBJ2-3
clone size: .
CDR3 protein: CASSPGHLSGEAQYF
CDR3 DNA: TGTGCCAGCAGCCCCGGACACCTTAGCGGGGAGGCGCAGTATTTT

V gene: TRBV3-1
D gene: TRBD2
CDR3 length: 15
J gene: TRBJ2-7
clone size: .
CDR3 protein: CASSQASGSSYEQYF
CDR3 DNA: TGTGCCAGCAGCCAAGCTAGCGGTAGCTCCTACGAGCAGTACTTC

V gene: TRBV3-1
D gene: .
CDR3 length: 12
J gene: TRBJ2-5
clone size: .
CDR3 protein: CASSPGPTTQYF
CDR3 DNA: TGTGCCAGTAGTCCGGGGCCCACGACCCAGTACTTC

V gene: TRBV29-1
D gene: .
CDR3 length: 14
J gene: TRBJ2-2
clone size: many
CDR3 protein: CSVAPPGATGELFF
CDR3 DNA: TGCAGCGTTGCCCCCCCAGGAGCCACCGGGGAGCTGTTTTTT

V gene: TRBV6-5
D gene: .
CDR3 length: 10
J gene: TRBJ2-1
clone size: .
CDR3 protein: CASRGKEQFF
CDR3 DNA: TGTGCCAGCAGGGGTAAGGAGCAGTTCTTC

V gene: TRBV2
D gene: TRBD2
CDR3 length: 15
J gene: TRBJ2-1
clone size: many
CDR3 protein: CASSEISGRSNEQFF
CDR3 DNA: TGTGCCAGCAGTGAGATTAGCGGGAGATCCAATGAGCAGTTCTTC

V gene: TRBV13
D gene: TRBD2
CDR3 length: 14
J gene: TRBJ2-7
clone size: few
CDR3 protein: CASSMGLADYEQYF
CDR3 DNA: TGTGCCAGCAGCATGGGACTAGCGGATTACGAGCAGTACTTC

V gene: TRBV7-9
D gene: TRBD1
CDR3 length: 15
J gene: TRBJ2-5
clone size: many
CDR3 protein: CASSSPGTGQETQYF
CDR3 DNA: TGTGCCAGCAGCTCGCCCGGGACAGGGCAAGAGACCCAGTACTTC

V gene: TRBV28
D gene: .
CDR3 length: 14
J gene: TRBJ2-7
clone size: many
CDR3 protein: CASSLRGAGRLQYF
CDR3 DNA: TGTGCCAGCAGTTTAAGAGGGGCAGGGCGATTGCAGTACTTC

V gene: TRBV7-9
D gene: .
CDR3 length: 13
J gene: TRBJ2-3
clone size: many
CDR3 protein: CASSFDSTDTQYF
CDR3 DNA: TGTGCCAGCAGTTTCGACAGCACAGATACGCAGTATTTT

V gene: TRBV6-2/TRBV6-3
D gene: .
CDR3 length: 12
J gene: TRBJ2-3
clone size: many
CDR3 protein: CASRQGVDTQYF
CDR3 DNA: TGTGCCAGCAGACAGGGTGTAGATACGCAGTATTTT

V gene: TRBV14
D gene: .
CDR3 length: 14
J gene: TRBJ2-7
clone size: few
CDR3 protein: CASSQLDVSREQYF
CDR3 DNA: TGTGCCAGCAGCCAACTAGATGTTAGCCGCGAGCAGTACTTC